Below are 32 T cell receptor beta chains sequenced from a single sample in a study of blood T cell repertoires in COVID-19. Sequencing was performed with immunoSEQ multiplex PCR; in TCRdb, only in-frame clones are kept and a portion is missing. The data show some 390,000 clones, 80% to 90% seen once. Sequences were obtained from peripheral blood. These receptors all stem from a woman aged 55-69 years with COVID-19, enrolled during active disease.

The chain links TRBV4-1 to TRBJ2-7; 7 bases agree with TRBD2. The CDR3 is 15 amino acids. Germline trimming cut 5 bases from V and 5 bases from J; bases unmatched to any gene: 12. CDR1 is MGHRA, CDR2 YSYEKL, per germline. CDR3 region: CASSTGGGGLDEQYF. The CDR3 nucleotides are TGCGCCAGCAGCACCGGTGGCGGGGGTCTCGACGAGCAGTACTTC.

CDR3 bases: TGTGCCAGCAGCTTAGTCAGTACCTATAATTCACCCCTCCACTTT. Translating it yields CASSLVSTYNSPLHF. The chain recombines TRBV7-2 with TRBJ1-6; D gene uncertain. Germline assignment: CDR1 SGHTA and CDR2 FQGNSA. V lost 1 base and J 2 bases, leaving 6 bases between the germline ends. CDR3 size: 15 residues.

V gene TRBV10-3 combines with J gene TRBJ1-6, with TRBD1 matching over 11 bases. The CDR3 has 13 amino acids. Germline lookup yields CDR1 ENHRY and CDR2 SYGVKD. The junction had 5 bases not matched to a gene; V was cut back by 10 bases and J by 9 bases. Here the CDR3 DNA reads TGTGCCACCGGTGGGACAGGGGGTTCACCCCTCCACTTT. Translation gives CATGGTGGSPLHF.

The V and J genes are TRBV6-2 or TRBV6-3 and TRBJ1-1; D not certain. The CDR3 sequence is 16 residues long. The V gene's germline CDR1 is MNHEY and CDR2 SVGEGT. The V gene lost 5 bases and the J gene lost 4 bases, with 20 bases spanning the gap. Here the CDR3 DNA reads TGTGCCAGCAGTGTTACGGGTTTCCGGGAAGGCACTGAAGCTTTCTTT. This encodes CASSVTGFREGTEAFF.

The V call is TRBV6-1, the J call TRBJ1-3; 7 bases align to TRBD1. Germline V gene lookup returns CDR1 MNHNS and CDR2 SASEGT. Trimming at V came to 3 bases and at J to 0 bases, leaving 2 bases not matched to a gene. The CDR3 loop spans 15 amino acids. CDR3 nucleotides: TGTGCCAGCAGTGATCCAGGGGGCTCTGGAAACACCATATATTTT. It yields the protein CASSDPGGSGNTIYF.

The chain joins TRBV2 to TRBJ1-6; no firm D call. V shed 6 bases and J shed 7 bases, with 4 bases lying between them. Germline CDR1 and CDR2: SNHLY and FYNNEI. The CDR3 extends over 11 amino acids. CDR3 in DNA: TGTGCCAGCAGGCAGAATTCACCCCTCCACTTT. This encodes CASRQNSPLHF.

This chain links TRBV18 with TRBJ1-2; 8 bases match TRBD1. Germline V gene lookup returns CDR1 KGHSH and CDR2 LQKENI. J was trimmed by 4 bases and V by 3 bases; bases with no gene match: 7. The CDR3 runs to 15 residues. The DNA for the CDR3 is TGTGCCAGCTCACCTACCGGGACAGGAAGCTATGGCTACACCTTC. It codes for CASSPTGTGSYGYTF. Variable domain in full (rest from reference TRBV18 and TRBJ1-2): NAGVMQNPRHLVRRRGQEARLRCSPMKGHSHVYWYRQLPEEGLKFMVYLQKENIIDESGMPKERFSAEFPKEGPSILRIQQVVRGDSAAYFCASSPTGTGSYGYTFGSGTRLTVV.

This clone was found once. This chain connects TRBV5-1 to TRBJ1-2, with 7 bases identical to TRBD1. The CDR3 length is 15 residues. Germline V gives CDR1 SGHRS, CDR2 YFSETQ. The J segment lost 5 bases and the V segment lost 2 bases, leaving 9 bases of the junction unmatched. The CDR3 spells CASSLSTGVVYGYTF. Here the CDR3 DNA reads TGCGCCAGCAGCTTATCTACAGGGGTGGTGTATGGCTACACCTTC. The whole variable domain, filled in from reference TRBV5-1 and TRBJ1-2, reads KAGVTQTPRYLIKTRGQQVTLSCSPISGHRSVSWYQQTPGQGLQFLFEYFSETQRNKGNFPGRFSGRQFSNSRSEMNVSTLELGDSALYLCASSLSTGVVYGYTFGSGTRLTVV.

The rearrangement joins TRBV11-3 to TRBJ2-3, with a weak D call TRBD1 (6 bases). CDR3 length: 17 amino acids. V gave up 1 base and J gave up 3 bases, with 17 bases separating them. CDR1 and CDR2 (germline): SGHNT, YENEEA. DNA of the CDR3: TGTGCCAGCAGCTTAGGGACAGTAAGGGGAGCAACAGATACGCAGTATTTT. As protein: CASSLGTVRGATDTQYF.

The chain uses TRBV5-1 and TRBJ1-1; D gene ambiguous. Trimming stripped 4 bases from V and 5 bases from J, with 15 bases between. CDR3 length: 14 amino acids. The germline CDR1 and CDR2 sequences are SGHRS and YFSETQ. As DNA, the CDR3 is TGCGCCAGCAGCCGCCGGAGAGGAGAGACTGAAGCTTTCTTT. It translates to CASSRRRGETEAFF.

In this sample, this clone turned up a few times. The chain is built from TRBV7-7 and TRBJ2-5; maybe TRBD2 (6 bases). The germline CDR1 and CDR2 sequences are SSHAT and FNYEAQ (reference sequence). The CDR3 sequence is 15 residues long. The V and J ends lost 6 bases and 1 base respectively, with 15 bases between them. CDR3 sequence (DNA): TGTGCCAGCAGTTCCAGCGCCGGGGGCCAAGAGACCCAGTACTTC. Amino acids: CASSSSAGGQETQYF.

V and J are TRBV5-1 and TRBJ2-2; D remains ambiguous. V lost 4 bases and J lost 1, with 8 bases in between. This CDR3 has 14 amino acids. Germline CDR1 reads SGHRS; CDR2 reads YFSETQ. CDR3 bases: TGCGCCAGCAGCGAGACACTGAACACCGGGGAGCTGTTTTTT. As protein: CASSETLNTGELFF.

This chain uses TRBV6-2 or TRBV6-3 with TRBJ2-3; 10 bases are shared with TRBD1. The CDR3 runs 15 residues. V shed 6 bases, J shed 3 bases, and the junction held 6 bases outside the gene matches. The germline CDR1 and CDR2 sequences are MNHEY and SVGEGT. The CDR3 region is CASSKDRGRTDTQYF. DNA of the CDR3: TGTGCCAGCAGCAAAGACAGGGGGCGAACAGATACGCAGTATTTT.

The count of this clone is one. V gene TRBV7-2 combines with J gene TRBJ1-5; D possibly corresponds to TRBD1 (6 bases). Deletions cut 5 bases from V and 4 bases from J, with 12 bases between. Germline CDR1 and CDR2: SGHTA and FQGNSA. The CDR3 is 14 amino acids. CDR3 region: CASSGEGGNQPQHF. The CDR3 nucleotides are TGTGCCAGCAGCGGAGAGGGGGGGAATCAGCCCCAGCATTTT.

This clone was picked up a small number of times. The CDR3 DNA reads TGTGCCAGCAGCGCTAAGGGGGCAGGAAACACTGAAGCTTTCTTT. This sequence encodes CASSAKGAGNTEAFF. J is TRBJ1-1 and V is TRBV9; TRBD1 aligns across 7 bases. The J segment lost 2 bases and the V segment lost 3 bases, leaving 7 bases of the junction unmatched. There are 15 residues in the CDR3. In germline, CDR1 is SGDLS, CDR2 YYNGEE.

CDR3 DNA sequence: TGTGCCAGCAGCTTCGTACCGGGACAGGGATTGAACACTGAAGCTTTCTTT. Translation gives CASSFVPGQGLNTEAFF. This rearrangement joins TRBV5-5 to TRBJ1-1; TRBD1 agrees at 9 bases. This CDR3 spans 17 amino acids. In germline, CDR1 is SGHKS, CDR2 YYEKEE (reference sequence). V was clipped by 2 bases and J by 0 bases; unmatched bases: 8.

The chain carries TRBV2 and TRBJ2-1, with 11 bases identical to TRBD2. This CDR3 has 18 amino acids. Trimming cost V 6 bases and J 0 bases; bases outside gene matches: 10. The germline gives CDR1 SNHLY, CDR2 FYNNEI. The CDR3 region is CASSPRLAGTSSYNEQFF. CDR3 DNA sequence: TGTGCCAGCAGCCCTAGACTAGCGGGGACGAGCTCCTACAATGAGCAGTTCTTC.

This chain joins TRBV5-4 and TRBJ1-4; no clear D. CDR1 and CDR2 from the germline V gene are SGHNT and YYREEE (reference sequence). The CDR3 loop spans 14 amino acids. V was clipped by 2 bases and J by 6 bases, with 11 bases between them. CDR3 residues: CASSLPGRDEKLFF. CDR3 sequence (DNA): TGTGCCAGCAGCTTACCGGGGAGAGATGAAAAACTGTTTTTT.

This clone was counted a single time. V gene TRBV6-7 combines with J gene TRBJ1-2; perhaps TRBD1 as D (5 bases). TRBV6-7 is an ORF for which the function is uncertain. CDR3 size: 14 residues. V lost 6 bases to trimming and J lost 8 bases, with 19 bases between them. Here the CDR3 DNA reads TGTGCCAGCAGAATCATTCTAGGGGCCTGGGGCTACACCTTC. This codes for CASRIILGAWGYTF.

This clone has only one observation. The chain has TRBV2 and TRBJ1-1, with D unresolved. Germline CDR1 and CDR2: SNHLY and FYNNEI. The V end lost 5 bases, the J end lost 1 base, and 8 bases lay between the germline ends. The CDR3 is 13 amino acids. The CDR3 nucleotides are TGTGCCAGCAGTTTTGGAGGGAACACTGAAGCTTTCTTT. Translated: CASSFGGNTEAFF.

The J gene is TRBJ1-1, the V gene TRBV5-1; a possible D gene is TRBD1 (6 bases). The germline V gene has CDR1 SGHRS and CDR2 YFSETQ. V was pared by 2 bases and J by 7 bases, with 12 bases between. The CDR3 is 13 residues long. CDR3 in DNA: TGCGCCAGCAGCTTTGTCGGGACACGTGAAGCTTTCTTT. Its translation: CASSFVGTREAFF.

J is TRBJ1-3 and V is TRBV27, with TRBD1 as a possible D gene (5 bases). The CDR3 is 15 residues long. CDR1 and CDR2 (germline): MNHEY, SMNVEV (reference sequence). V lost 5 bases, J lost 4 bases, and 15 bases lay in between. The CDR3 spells CASSAVGGPGNTIYF. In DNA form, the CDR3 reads TGTGCCAGCAGTGCGGTCGGGGGTCCCGGAAACACCATATATTTT.

CDR3 amino acids: CASSVTSTGQPQHF. The CDR3, as DNA: TGTGCCAGCAGCGTTACATCAACAGGACAGCCCCAGCATTTT. The J gene is TRBJ1-5, the V gene TRBV9; TRBD1 is a possible D gene (5 bases). Trimming removed 2 bases at V and 7 bases at J, with 13 bases between. The CDR3 sequence is 14 residues long. Germline-derived CDR1 and CDR2 are SGDLS and YYNGEE.

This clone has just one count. The CDR3 sequence: CASSPVRGRTEAFF. In DNA form, the CDR3 reads TGTGCCAGCAGCCCCGTCAGGGGAAGGACTGAAGCTTTCTTT. The V call is TRBV11-2, the J call TRBJ1-1, with D possibly matching TRBD1 (6 bases). There are 14 residues in the CDR3. CDR1 is SGHAT, CDR2 FQNNGV, per germline. V lost 5 bases and J lost 5, with 15 bases in between.

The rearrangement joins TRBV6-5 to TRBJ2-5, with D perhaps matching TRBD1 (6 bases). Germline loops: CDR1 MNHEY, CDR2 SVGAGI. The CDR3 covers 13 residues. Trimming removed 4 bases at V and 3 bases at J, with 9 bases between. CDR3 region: CASSLTGKETQYF. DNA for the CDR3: TGTGCCAGCAGTTTAACAGGGAAAGAGACCCAGTACTTC.

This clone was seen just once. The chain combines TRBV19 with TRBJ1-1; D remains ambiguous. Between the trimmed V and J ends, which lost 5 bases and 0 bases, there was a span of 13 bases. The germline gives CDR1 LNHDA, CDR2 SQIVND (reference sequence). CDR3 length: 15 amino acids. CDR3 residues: CASSVGLRMNTEAFF. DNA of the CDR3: TGTGCCAGTAGTGTTGGACTGAGAATGAACACTGAAGCTTTCTTT. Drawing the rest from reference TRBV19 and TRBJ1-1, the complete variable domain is DGGITQSPKYLFRKEGQNVTLSCEQNLNHDAMYWYRQDPGQGLRLIYYSQIVNDFQKGDIAEGYSVSREKKESFPLTVTSAQKNPTAFYLCASSVGLRMNTEAFFGQGTRLTVV.

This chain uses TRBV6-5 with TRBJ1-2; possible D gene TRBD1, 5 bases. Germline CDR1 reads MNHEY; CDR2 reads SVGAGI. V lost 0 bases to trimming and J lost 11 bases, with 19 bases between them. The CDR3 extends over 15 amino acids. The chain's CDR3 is CASSYSPGRGGGYTF. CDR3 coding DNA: TGTGCCAGCAGTTACTCCCCCGGGCGGGGCGGTGGGTACACCTTC.

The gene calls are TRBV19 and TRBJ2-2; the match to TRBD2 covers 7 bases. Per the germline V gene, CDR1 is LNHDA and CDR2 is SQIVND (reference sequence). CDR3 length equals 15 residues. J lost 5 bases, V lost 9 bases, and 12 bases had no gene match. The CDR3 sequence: CASEVRGVGTGELFF. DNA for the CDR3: TGTGCCAGCGAGGTCCGGGGGGTGGGAACCGGGGAGCTGTTTTTT. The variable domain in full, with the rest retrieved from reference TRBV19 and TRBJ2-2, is DGGITQSPKYLFRKEGQNVTLSCEQNLNHDAMYWYRQDPGQGLRLIYYSQIVNDFQKGDIAEGYSVSREKKESFPLTVTSAQKNPTAFYLCASEVRGVGTGELFFGEGSRLTVL.

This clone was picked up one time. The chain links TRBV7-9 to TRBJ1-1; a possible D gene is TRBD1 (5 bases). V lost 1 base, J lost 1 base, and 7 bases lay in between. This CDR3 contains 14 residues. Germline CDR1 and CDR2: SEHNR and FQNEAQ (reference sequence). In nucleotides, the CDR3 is TGTGCCAGCAGCTTAGAAACAGGGAACACTGAAGCTTTCTTT. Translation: CASSLETGNTEAFF.

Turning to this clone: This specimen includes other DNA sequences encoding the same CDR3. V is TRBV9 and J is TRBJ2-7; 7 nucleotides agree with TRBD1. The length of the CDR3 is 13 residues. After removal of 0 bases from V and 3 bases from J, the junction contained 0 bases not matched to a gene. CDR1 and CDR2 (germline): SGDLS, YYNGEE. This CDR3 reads CASSVGDSYEQYF. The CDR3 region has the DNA TGTGCCAGCAGCGTAGGGGACAGCTACGAGCAGTACTTC.

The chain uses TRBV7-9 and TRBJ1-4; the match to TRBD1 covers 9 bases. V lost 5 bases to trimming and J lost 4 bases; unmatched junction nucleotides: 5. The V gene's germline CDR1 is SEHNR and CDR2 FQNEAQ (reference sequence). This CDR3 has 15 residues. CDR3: CASSAQGQGNEKLFF. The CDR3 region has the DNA TGTGCCAGCAGCGCCCAGGGACAGGGTAATGAAAAACTGTTTTTT.

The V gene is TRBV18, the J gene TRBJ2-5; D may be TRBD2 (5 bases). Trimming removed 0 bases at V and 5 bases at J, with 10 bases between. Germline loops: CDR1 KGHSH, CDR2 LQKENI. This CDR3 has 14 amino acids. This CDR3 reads CASSPPSLEETQYF. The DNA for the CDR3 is TGTGCCAGCTCACCACCTTCACTAGAGGAGACCCAGTACTTC.